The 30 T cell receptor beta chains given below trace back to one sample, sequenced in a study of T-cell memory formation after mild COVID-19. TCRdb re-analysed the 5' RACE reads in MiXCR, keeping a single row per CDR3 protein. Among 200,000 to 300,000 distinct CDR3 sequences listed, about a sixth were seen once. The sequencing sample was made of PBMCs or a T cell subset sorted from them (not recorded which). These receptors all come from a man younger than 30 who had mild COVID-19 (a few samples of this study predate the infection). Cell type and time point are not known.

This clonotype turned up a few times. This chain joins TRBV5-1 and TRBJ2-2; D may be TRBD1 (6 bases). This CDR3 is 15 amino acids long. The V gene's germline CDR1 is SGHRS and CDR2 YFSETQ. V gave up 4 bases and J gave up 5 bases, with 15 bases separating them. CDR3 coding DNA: TGCGCCAGCAGCCCAACAGGGTGGGAGACCGGGGAGCTGTTTTTT. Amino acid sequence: CASSPTGWETGELFF.

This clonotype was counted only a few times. The CDR3 loop reads CASSATGETEQYF. DNA for the CDR3: TGTGCCAGCAGTGCAACAGGGGAGACCGAGCAGTACTTC. The gene calls are TRBV7-3 and TRBJ2-7; 7 nucleotides agree with TRBD1. Germline values: CDR1 SGHTA, CDR2 FQGTGA. The CDR3 extends over 13 amino acids. Germline trimming cut 6 bases from V and 6 bases from J; bases unmatched to any gene: 8.

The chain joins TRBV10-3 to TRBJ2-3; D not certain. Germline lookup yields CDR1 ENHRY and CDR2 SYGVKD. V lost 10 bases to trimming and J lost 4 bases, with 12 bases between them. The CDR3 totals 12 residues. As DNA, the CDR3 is TGTGCCACCCAGCGCTCGGCAGATACGCAGTATTTT. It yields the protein CATQRSADTQYF.

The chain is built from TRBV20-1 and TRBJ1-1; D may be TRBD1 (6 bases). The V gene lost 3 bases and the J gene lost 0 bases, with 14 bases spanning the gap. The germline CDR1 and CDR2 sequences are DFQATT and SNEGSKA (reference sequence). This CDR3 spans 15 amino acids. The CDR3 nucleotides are TGCAGTGCTAGCACGGGGGGCAGGTTGAACACTGAAGCTTTCTTT. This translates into CSASTGGRLNTEAFF.

In DNA, the CDR3 is TGTGCCAGCAGTTATGGGGCAGGGGGAGCTGGGGCCAACGTCCTGACTTTC. Its translation is CASSYGAGGAGANVLTF. The chain joins TRBV6-2 or TRBV6-3 to TRBJ2-6; 7 bases line up with TRBD1. The V gene end was trimmed by 3 bases and the J gene end by 2 bases; junction bases not matched to a gene: 7. The length of the CDR3 is 17 residues. Germline loops: CDR1 MNHEY, CDR2 SVGEGT.

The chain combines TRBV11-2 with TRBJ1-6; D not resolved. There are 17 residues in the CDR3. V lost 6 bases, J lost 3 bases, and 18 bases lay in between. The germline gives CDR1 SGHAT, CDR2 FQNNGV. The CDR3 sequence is CASRRSTQQHYNSPLHF. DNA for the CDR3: TGTGCCAGCAGGCGTAGTACTCAACAGCACTATAATTCACCCCTCCACTTT.

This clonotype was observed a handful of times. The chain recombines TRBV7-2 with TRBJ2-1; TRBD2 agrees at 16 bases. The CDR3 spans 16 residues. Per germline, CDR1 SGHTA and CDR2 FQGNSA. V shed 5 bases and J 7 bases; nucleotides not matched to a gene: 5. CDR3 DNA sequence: TGTGCCAGCAGCCCCCGGGGACTAGCGGGGGGGAATGAGCAGTTCTTC. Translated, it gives CASSPRGLAGGNEQFF.

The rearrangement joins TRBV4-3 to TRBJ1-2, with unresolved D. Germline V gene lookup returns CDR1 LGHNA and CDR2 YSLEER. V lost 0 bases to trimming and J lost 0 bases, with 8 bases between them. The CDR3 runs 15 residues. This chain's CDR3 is CASSQDGASNYGYTF. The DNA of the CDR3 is TGCGCCAGCAGCCAAGACGGCGCCTCTAACTATGGCTACACCTTC.

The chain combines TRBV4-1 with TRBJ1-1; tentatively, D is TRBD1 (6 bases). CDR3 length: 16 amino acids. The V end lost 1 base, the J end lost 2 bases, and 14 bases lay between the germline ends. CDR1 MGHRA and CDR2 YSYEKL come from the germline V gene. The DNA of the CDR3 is TGCGCCAGCAGCCAAGGACCCCTCAGGGGAAACACTGAAGCTTTCTTT. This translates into CASSQGPLRGNTEAFF.

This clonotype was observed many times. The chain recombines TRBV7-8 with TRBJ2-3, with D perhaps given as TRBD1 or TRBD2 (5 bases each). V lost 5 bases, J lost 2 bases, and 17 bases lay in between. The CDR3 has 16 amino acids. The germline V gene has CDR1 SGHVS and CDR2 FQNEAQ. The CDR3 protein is CASSPRAGRPTDTQYF. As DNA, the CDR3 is TGTGCCAGCAGCCCCAGGGCGGGCAGGCCCACAGATACGCAGTATTTT.

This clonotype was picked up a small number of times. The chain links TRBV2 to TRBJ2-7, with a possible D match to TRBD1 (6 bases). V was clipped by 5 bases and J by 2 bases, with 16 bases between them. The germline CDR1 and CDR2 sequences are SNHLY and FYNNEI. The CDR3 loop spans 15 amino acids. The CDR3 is CASSYPTGPPYEQYF. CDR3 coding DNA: TGTGCCAGCAGTTATCCTACAGGGCCTCCCTACGAGCAGTACTTC.

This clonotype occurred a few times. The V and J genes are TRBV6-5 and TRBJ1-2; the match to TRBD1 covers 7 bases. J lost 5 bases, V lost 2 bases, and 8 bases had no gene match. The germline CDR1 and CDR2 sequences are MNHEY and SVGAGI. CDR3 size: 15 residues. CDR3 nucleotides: TGTGCCAGCAGTTACGTTGGGACAGAAGCTTATGGCTACACCTTC. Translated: CASSYVGTEAYGYTF.

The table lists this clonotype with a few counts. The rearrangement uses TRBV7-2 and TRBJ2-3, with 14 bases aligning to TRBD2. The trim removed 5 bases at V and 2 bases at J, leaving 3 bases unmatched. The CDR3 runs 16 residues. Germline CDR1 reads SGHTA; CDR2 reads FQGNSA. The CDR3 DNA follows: TGTGCCAGCAGCCTGACTAGCGGGGGGGTCACAGATACGCAGTATTTT. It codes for CASSLTSGGVTDTQYF.

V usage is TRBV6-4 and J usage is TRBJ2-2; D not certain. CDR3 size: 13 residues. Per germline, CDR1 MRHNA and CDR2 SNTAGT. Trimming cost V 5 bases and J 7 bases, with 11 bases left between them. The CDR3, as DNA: TGTGCCAGCAGTCCTATGAAATACGGGGAGCTGTTTTTT. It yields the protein CASSPMKYGELFF.

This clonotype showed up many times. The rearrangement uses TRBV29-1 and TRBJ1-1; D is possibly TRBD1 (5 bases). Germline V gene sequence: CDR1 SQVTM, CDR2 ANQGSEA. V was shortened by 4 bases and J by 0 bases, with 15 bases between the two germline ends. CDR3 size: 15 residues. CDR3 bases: TGCAGCGTTGCACCGGGTTGGGGGATGAACACTGAAGCTTTCTTT. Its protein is CSVAPGWGMNTEAFF.

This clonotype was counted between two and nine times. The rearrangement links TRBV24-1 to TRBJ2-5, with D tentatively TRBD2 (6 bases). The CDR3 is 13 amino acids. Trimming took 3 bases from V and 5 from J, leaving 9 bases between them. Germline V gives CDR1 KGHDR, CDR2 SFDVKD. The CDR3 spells CATSDGTSETQYF. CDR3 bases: TGTGCCACCAGTGATGGGACTTCGGAGACCCAGTACTTC.

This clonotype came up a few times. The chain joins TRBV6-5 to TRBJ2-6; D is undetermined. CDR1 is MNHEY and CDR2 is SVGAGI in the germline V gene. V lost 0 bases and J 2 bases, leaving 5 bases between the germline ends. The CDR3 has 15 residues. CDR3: CASSYSFTGANVLTF. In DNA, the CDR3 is TGTGCCAGCAGTTACTCGTTTACTGGGGCCAACGTCCTGACTTTC.

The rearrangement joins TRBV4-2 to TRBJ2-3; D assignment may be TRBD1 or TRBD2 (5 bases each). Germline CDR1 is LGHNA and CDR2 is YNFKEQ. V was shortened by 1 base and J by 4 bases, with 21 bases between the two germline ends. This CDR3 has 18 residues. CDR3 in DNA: TGTGCCAGCAGCCAAGGCTCCCCGAGGGACGGAGTCGCAGATACGCAGTATTTT. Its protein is CASSQGSPRDGVADTQYF.

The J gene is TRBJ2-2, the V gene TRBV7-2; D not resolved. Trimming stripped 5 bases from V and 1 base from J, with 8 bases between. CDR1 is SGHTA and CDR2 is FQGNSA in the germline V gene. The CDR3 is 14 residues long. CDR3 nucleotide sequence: TGTGCCAGCAGCCTGATCCGGAACACCGGGGAGCTGTTTTTT. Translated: CASSLIRNTGELFF.

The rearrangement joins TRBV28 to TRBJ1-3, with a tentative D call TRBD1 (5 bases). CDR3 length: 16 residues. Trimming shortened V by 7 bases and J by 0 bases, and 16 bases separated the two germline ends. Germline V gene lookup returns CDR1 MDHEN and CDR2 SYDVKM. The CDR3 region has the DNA TGTGCCAGCACCAAAGGGGCAGGGAACTCTGGAAACACCATATATTTT. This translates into CASTKGAGNSGNTIYF.

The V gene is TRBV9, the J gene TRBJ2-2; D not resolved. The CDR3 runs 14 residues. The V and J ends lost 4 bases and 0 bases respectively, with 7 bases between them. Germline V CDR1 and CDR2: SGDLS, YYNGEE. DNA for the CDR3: TGTGCCAGCAGCCCCCAGCCGAACACCGGGGAGCTGTTTTTT. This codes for CASSPQPNTGELFF.

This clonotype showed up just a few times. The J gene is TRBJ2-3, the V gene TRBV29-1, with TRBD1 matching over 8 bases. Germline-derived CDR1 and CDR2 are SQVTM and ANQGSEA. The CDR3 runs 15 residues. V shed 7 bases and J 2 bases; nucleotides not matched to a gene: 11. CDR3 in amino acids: CSGAFGQGVTDTQYF. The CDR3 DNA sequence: TGCAGCGGGGCCTTCGGACAGGGTGTCACAGATACGCAGTATTTT.

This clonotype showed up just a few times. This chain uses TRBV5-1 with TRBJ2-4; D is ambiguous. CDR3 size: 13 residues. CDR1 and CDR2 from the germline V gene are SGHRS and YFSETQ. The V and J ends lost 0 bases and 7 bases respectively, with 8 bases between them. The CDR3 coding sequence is TGCGCCAGCAGCTTGGGTAGGGATAACATTCAGTACTTC. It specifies CASSLGRDNIQYF.

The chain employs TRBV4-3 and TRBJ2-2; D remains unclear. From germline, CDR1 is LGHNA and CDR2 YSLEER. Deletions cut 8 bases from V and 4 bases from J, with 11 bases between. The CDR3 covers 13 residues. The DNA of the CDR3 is TGCGCCAGCTCGGGTTTGGGCACCGGGGAGCTGTTTTTT. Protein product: CASSGLGTGELFF.

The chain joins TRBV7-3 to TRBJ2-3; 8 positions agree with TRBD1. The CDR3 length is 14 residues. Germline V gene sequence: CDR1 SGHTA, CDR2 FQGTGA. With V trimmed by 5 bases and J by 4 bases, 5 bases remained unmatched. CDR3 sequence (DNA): TGTGCCAGCAGCCCGGACAGGGTGGCAGATACGCAGTATTTT. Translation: CASSPDRVADTQYF. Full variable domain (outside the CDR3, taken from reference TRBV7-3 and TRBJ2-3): GAGVSQTPSNKVTEKGKYVELRCDPISGHTALYWYRQSLGQGPEFLIYFQGTGAADDSGLPNDRFFAVRPEGSVSTLKIQRTERGDSAVYLCASSPDRVADTQYFGPGTRLTVL.

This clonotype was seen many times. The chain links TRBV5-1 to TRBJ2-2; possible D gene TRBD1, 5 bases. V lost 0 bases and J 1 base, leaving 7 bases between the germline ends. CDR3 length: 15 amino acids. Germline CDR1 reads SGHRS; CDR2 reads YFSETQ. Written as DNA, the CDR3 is TGCGCCAGCAGCTTGGGACAGCAGAACACCGGGGAGCTGTTTTTT. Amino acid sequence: CASSLGQQNTGELFF. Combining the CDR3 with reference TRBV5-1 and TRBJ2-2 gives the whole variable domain KAGVTQTPRYLIKTRGQQVTLSCSPISGHRSVSWYQQTPGQGLQFLFEYFSETQRNKGNFPGRFSGRQFSNSRSEMNVSTLELGDSALYLCASSLGQQNTGELFFGEGSRLTVL.

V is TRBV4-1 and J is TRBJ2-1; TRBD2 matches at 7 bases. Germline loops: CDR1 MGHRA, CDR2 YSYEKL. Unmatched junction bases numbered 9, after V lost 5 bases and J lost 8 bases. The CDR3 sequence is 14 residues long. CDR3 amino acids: CASSSWTRRDEQFF. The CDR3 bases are TGCGCCAGCAGCTCTTGGACTAGAAGGGATGAGCAGTTCTTC.

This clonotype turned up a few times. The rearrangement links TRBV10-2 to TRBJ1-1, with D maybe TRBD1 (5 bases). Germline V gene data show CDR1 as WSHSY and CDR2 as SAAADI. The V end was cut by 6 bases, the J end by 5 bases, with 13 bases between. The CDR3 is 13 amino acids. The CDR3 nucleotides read TGCGCCAGCAGGTTGGGGGGGGGAACTGAAGCTTTCTTT. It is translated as CASRLGGGTEAFF.

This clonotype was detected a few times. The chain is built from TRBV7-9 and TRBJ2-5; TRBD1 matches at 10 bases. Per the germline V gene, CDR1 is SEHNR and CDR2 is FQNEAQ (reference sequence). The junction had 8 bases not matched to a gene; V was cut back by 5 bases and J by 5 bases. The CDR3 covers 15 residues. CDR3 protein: CASSVGGTGVETQYF. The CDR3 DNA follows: TGTGCCAGCAGCGTCGGAGGGACAGGGGTTGAGACCCAGTACTTC.

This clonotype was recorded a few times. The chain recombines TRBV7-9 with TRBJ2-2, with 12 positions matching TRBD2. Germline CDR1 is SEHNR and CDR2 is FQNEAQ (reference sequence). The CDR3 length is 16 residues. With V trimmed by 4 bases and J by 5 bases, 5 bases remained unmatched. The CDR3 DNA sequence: TGTGCCAGCAGCTCCCGGACTAGCGGGGCGACCGGGGAGCTGTTTTTT. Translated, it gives CASSSRTSGATGELFF.